The 32 T cell receptor beta chains below come from one sample, sequenced in a study of T cell repertoires in cytomegalovirus infection. Via MiXCR, TCRdb re-called the reads, giving one row per CDR3 protein. Of just over 300,000 distinct CDR3 sequences in the sample, around a sixth are singletons; the top ten hold around 12%. Sequencing used PBMCs. The receptors derive from a human donor in good health (CMV status not recorded). Some clones in this sample may be carry-over from other donors' samples.

As to this clonotype: A much bigger clone sits one base away, suggesting this may be a read error. This chain links TRBV28 with TRBJ2-5, with 8 bases matching TRBD1. The CDR3 loop spans 14 amino acids. Per germline, CDR1 MDHEN and CDR2 SYDVKM. With 5 bases clipped from V and 6 bases from J, the junction kept 8 bases outside the gene matches. As DNA, the CDR3 is TGTGCCAGCAGTCCAGGGGGCGCGGGGAAGACCCAGTACTTC. Translated: CASSPGGAGKTQYF.

The chain has TRBV3-1 and TRBJ2-1; 13 bases are a match to TRBD2. The CDR3 runs 17 residues. The V and J ends lost 1 base and 8 bases, in that order; junction bases with no gene match: 8. The germline CDR1 and CDR2 sequences are LGHDT and YNNKEL (reference sequence). The CDR3 DNA follows: TGTGCCAGCAGCCAAGGGACTAGCGGGGGTCCCAAGTATGAGCAGTTCTTC. Its protein product is CASSQGTSGGPKYEQFF.

This clonotype was detected many times. The V and J genes are TRBV4-1 and TRBJ2-1; 11 bases are shared with TRBD2. The CDR3 spans 22 residues. V gave up 4 bases and J gave up 0 bases; unmatched junction bases: 20. Germline lookup yields CDR1 MGHRA and CDR2 YSYEKL. CDR3 nucleotides: TGCGCCAGCAGCCTCTACGGGGAGGCTAGCGGGGGGCTCCCGAGCTCCTACAATGAGCAGTTCTTC. This encodes CASSLYGEASGGLPSSYNEQFF.

At least ten counts were recorded for this clonotype. The chain recombines TRBV7-2 with TRBJ2-1, with D unclear. With 0 bases removed from V and 3 bases from J, the gap between germline ends came to 6 bases. Germline CDR1 SGHTA, CDR2 FQGNSA. The CDR3 has 14 amino acids. CDR3 in amino acids: CASSLARIYNEQFF. Written as DNA, the CDR3 is TGTGCCAGCAGCTTAGCGCGTATCTACAATGAGCAGTTCTTC.

This clonotype appeared many times. The CDR3 DNA follows: TGTGCCAGTAGGACAGGGGGGAACACTGAAGCTTTCTTT. It is translated as CASRTGGNTEAFF. J is TRBJ1-1 and V is TRBV27; 10 bases map to TRBD1. CDR3 length equals 13 residues. The germline gives CDR1 MNHEY, CDR2 SMNVEV (reference sequence). V shed 9 bases, J shed 1 base, and the junction held 2 bases outside the gene matches.

This clonotype was picked up a small number of times. The chain carries TRBV6-8 and TRBJ2-7, with D possibly called TRBD1 or TRBD2 (6 bases each). This CDR3 region has 15 residues. Germline assignment: CDR1 MNHGY and CDR2 SAAAGT. Trimming cost V 8 bases and J 4 bases, with 21 bases left between them. The CDR3 DNA reads as TGTGCCAGCCACCTAGGGAGGTCAGGGGATTACGAGCAGTACTTC. It specifies CASHLGRSGDYEQYF.

This clonotype has more than one count but fewer than ten. In nucleotides, the CDR3 is TGTGCCAGCAGCCTCAAACCGGGAGATCTTGGGACCCAGTACTTC. Its protein product is CASSLKPGDLGTQYF. This chain links TRBV7-6 with TRBJ2-5; D is perhaps TRBD2 (6 bases). The CDR3 loop spans 15 amino acids. CDR1 SGHVS and CDR2 FNYEAQ come from the germline V gene. Trimming removed 5 bases at V and 7 bases at J, with 20 bases between. Together with reference TRBV7-6 and TRBJ2-5, the CDR3 gives the full variable domain: GAGVSQSPRYKVTKRGQDVALRCDPISGHVSLYWYRQALGQGPEFLTYFNYEAQQDKSGLPNDRFSAERPEGSISTLTIQRTEQRDSAMYRCASSLKPGDLGTQYFGPGTRLLVL.

A few counts support this clonotype. This chain connects TRBV12-3 or TRBV12-4 to TRBJ2-1, with 12 positions matching TRBD2. Trimming cost V 1 base and J 7 bases; bases outside gene matches: 11. The CDR3 is made up of 18 amino acids. The CDR3 DNA reads TGTGCCAGCAGTTTAGGGGAGACTAGCGGGGGACCAGGTAATGAGCAGTTCTTC. This codes for CASSLGETSGGPGNEQFF.

This chain connects TRBV20-1 to TRBJ2-7; the D gene could be TRBD1 or TRBD2 (5 bases each). Germline loops: CDR1 DFQATT, CDR2 SNEGSKA (reference sequence). V dropped 7 bases and J dropped 5 bases, with 24 bases sitting between them. The CDR3 is 15 amino acids. DNA for the CDR3: TGCAGTGTTACCACGTACACCGGGACCCTCGACGAGCAGTACTTC. It codes for CSVTTYTGTLDEQYF.

The V gene is TRBV4-2, the J gene TRBJ2-3; 8 positions match TRBD2. Trimming removed 4 bases from V and 1 base from J; junction bases left unmatched: 4. The CDR3 extends over 15 amino acids. Looked up from germline, CDR1 is LGHNA and CDR2 is YNFKEQ. As DNA, the CDR3 is TGTGCCAGCAGCCGAGACGGGGGGGGCACAGATACGCAGTATTTT. This gives the protein CASSRDGGGTDTQYF.

Ten or more counts support this clonotype. J is TRBJ2-3 and V is TRBV7-2; D not certain. Trimming stripped 5 bases from V and 4 bases from J, with 10 bases between. The germline CDR1 and CDR2 sequences are SGHTA and FQGNSA. The CDR3 loop spans 13 amino acids. This chain's CDR3 is CASSRELADTQYF. CDR3 coding DNA: TGTGCCAGCAGCCGAGAACTGGCAGATACGCAGTATTTT.

The V call is TRBV20-1, the J call TRBJ2-3; TRBD2 matches at 9 bases. CDR3 length: 14 amino acids. Losses at the gene ends were 3 bases for V and 8 bases for J; bases not matched to a gene: 9. The germline CDR1 and CDR2 sequences are DFQATT and SNEGSKA (reference sequence). The CDR3 loop reads CSASTLAGLGTQYF. The CDR3 DNA is TGCAGTGCTAGTACGCTAGCGGGGCTCGGTACGCAGTATTTT.

This rearrangement joins TRBV19 to TRBJ2-1; 9 bases map to TRBD2. The J segment lost 3 bases and the V segment lost 3 bases, leaving 6 bases of the junction unmatched. The CDR3 spans 16 residues. Germline V lookup: CDR1 LNHDA, CDR2 SQIVND (reference sequence). The CDR3 coding sequence is TGTGCCAGTAGTATCAGTTGGACTAGCGTCTACAATGAGCAGTTCTTC. It encodes CASSISWTSVYNEQFF.

The chain carries TRBV10-3 and TRBJ2-5; the D is unclear. Between the trimmed V and J ends, which lost 0 bases and 2 bases, there was a span of 1 base. Germline V gene sequence: CDR1 ENHRY, CDR2 SYGVKD. This CDR3 region has 12 residues. This CDR3 is CAISESQETQYF. CDR3 DNA: TGTGCCATCAGTGAGTCGCAAGAGACCCAGTACTTC.

This clonotype was counted only a few times. This chain links TRBV7-2 with TRBJ2-5; 7 positions agree with TRBD1. J gave up 2 bases and V 0 bases, and 6 bases lay outside the gene matches. This CDR3 spans 16 amino acids. Looked up from germline, CDR1 is SGHTA and CDR2 is FQGNSA. This chain's CDR3 is CASSLALGQTQETQYF. The CDR3 region has the DNA TGTGCCAGCAGCTTAGCTTTGGGACAGACACAAGAGACCCAGTACTTC.

The chain employs TRBV10-3 and TRBJ1-5; 10 nucleotides line up with TRBD1. The germline V gene has CDR1 ENHRY and CDR2 SYGVKD. The junction had 5 bases not matched to a gene; V was cut back by 6 bases and J by 6 bases. There are 14 residues in the CDR3. This chain's CDR3 is CAISADRGRQPQHF. In DNA, the CDR3 is TGTGCCATCAGCGCTGACAGGGGGCGTCAGCCCCAGCATTTT.

This clonotype has a handful of counts. The V call is TRBV28, the J call TRBJ1-1, with 9 bases lining up with TRBD1. Trimming cost V 6 bases and J 6 bases; bases outside gene matches: 8. Germline lookup yields CDR1 MDHEN and CDR2 SYDVKM. This CDR3 has 14 residues. The CDR3 bases are TGTGCCAGCAGGTCGGGACAGGGTACCGCTGAAGCTTTCTTT. It codes for CASRSGQGTAEAFF.

The chain links TRBV6-5 to TRBJ2-7, with 7 bases aligning to TRBD1. Germline assignment: CDR1 MNHEY and CDR2 SVGAGI. CDR3 size: 14 residues. Trimming removed 2 bases from V and 7 bases from J; junction bases left unmatched: 8. CDR3 nucleotides: TGTGCCAGCAGTTACGGGGGCAGGGGGTGGGAGCAGTACTTC. Encoded protein: CASSYGGRGWEQYF.

The chain carries TRBV29-1 and TRBJ2-5; a weak D match, TRBD2 (5 bases). This CDR3 region has 14 residues. V shed 2 bases and J shed 5 bases, with 15 bases lying between them. The germline CDR1 and CDR2 sequences are SQVTM and ANQGSEA. Here the CDR3 reads CSVEPSGRRETQYF. As DNA, the CDR3 is TGCAGCGTTGAACCATCGGGGAGAAGGGAGACCCAGTACTTC.

This chain joins TRBV18 and TRBJ2-7; possible D gene TRBD2, 6 bases. Deletions cut 3 bases from V and 2 bases from J, with 14 bases between. Per the germline V gene, CDR1 is KGHSH and CDR2 is LQKENI. The CDR3 length is 15 residues. In nucleotides, the CDR3 is TGTGCCAGCTCACCTGGCGGGACGGGAGCCTACGAGCAGTACTTC. As protein: CASSPGGTGAYEQYF.

This clonotype was counted ten times or more. V is TRBV5-1 and J is TRBJ1-1, with D hard to call. V lost 4 bases and J 2 bases, leaving 12 bases between the germline ends. The germline gives CDR1 SGHRS, CDR2 YFSETQ. The CDR3 covers 14 residues. The CDR3 here is CASSRTRANTEAFF. DNA of the CDR3: TGCGCCAGCAGCCGAACTCGGGCCAACACTGAAGCTTTCTTT.

This chain links TRBV20-1 with TRBJ2-1; 7 nucleotides agree with TRBD1. Germline-derived CDR1 and CDR2 are DFQATT and SNEGSKA (reference sequence). The CDR3 loop spans 16 amino acids. Trimming took 5 bases from V and 0 from J; bases not matched to a gene: 10. The CDR3 spells CSAFTRGTDSYNEQFF. CDR3 nucleotides: TGCAGTGCTTTTACACGTGGGACAGACTCCTACAATGAGCAGTTCTTC.

Note on this clonotype: It may be a read error: a sequence one base away is much more abundant. The V call is TRBV7-2, the J call TRBJ2-7, with 9 bases matching TRBD2. The germline V gene encodes CDR1 SGHTA and CDR2 FQGNSA. There are 15 residues in the CDR3. CDR3 loop: CSSSRPAGGSREQYF. CDR3 DNA: TGTTCCAGCAGCCGCCCCGCGGGGGGGTCTCGGGAGCAGTACTTC.

The chain links TRBV28 to TRBJ1-2; D might be TRBD1 (6 bases). The CDR3 length is 15 residues. Trimming removed 11 bases from V and 2 bases from J, with 21 bases in between. Germline CDR1 and CDR2: MDHEN and SYDVKM. The CDR3 nucleotides read TGTGCCTGCCGGGGGCAGGGTCAGGTGAACTATGGCTACACCTTC. Protein product: CACRGQGQVNYGYTF.

J is TRBJ2-7 and V is TRBV4-3; no clear D gene. The CDR3 totals 15 residues. CDR1 is LGHNA and CDR2 is YSLEER in the germline V gene. Trimming left V 0 bases short and J 3 bases short, with 12 bases between. The CDR3 sequence is CASSQDPYPLYEQYF. The CDR3 DNA reads as TGCGCCAGCAGCCAAGATCCCTACCCCCTCTACGAGCAGTACTTC.

This clonotype showed up just a few times. Written as DNA, the CDR3 is TGTGCCATCAGTGATCCCGGACAATCCTACGAGCAGTACTTC. This encodes CAISDPGQSYEQYF. This chain joins TRBV10-3 and TRBJ2-7, with D possibly TRBD1 on 5 matching bases. CDR3 length: 14 residues. Germline CDR1 is ENHRY and CDR2 is SYGVKD. The germline V and J ends were trimmed by 3 bases and 1 base, with 10 bases remaining between them.

The chain carries TRBV10-3 and TRBJ2-1, with a weak D call TRBD2 (5 bases). This CDR3 contains 13 residues. Trimming cost V 2 bases and J 7 bases, with 9 bases left between them. CDR1 is ENHRY, CDR2 SYGVKD, per germline. CDR3 in DNA: TGTGCCATCAGTGAGACGGACTGGAATGAGCAGTTCTTC. Residues: CAISETDWNEQFF.

This clonotype was recorded many times. The CDR3 nucleotides are TGTGCCAGCAGTCTAGACGGACCGAACACTGAAGCTTTCTTT. It encodes CASSLDGPNTEAFF. V gene TRBV2 combines with J gene TRBJ1-1; unclear D gene. Trimming removed 5 bases from V and 1 base from J, with 11 bases in between. Germline assignment: CDR1 SNHLY and CDR2 FYNNEI. The CDR3 has 14 residues.

This clonotype was found many times. V is TRBV4-2 and J is TRBJ1-4; D is perhaps TRBD1 (5 bases). Trimming left V 0 bases short and J 8 bases short, with 10 bases between. CDR3 size: 14 residues. Germline assignment: CDR1 LGHNA and CDR2 YNFKEQ. In nucleotides, the CDR3 is TGTGCCAGCAGCCAAGAGGGACGGGGAGAAAAACTGTTTTTT. Translation: CASSQEGRGEKLFF.

The chain links TRBV7-8 to TRBJ1-5, with unresolved D. V was clipped by 2 bases and J by 9 bases, with 14 bases between them. The V gene's germline CDR1 is SGHVS and CDR2 FQNEAQ. The length of the CDR3 is 14 residues. The CDR3 coding sequence is TGTGCCAGCAGCTTATGGCGTCTTTTTGGGCCCCAGCATTTT. Amino acid sequence: CASSLWRLFGPQHF.

This clonotype was observed a handful of times. This chain uses TRBV20-1 with TRBJ2-5; TRBD2 might be the D (6 bases). This CDR3 is 15 amino acids long. V dropped 1 base and J dropped 2 bases, with 14 bases sitting between them. CDR1 and CDR2 (germline): DFQATT, SNEGSKA (reference sequence). CDR3 protein: CSARGAGPSQETQYF. CDR3 sequence (DNA): TGCAGTGCTAGAGGGGCGGGGCCATCGCAAGAGACCCAGTACTTC.

This clonotype was seen many times. The chain recombines TRBV7-9 with TRBJ2-5; a possible D gene is TRBD1 (5 bases). The V end lost 5 bases, the J end lost 5 bases, and 15 bases lay between the germline ends. The germline gives CDR1 SEHNR, CDR2 FQNEAQ (reference sequence). The CDR3 runs 14 residues. CDR3 DNA: TGTGCCAGCAGCGAAGCCAGGGTTTCGGAGACCCAGTACTTC. It translates to CASSEARVSETQYF.